This entry describes one T cell receptor (beta chain). The entry originates in a study of blood T cell repertoires in COVID-19. Study as a whole: PBMCs, B-cell-depleted T cells, or T cells provided the cDNA or gDNA that made up the material.

Sequencing was performed with immunoSEQ multiplex PCR; in TCRdb, only in-frame clones are kept and a portion is missing. Of some 140,000 clones listed, around 81% are singletons. The CDR3 consists of 13 residues. Germline loops: CDR1 SGHTA, CDR2 FQGNSA. After removal of 5 bases from V and 7 bases from J, the junction contained 2 bases not matched to a gene. This chain connects TRBV7-2 to TRBJ2-7, with 13 bases fitting TRBD2. The sequence came from an older woman with active or convalescent COVID-19. The sequenced sample consisted of peripheral blood. In nucleotides, the CDR3 is TGTGCCAGCAGCCCGACTAGCGGGAGGGAGCAGTACTTC. It encodes CASSPTSGREQYF. The full variable domain, in which reference TRBV7-2 and TRBJ2-7 provide the parts outside the CDR3, is GAGVSQSPSNKVTEKGKDVELRCDPISGHTALYWYRQSLGQGLEFLIYFQGNSAPDKSGLPSDRFSAERTGGSVSTLTIQRTQQEDSAVYLCASSPTSGREQYFGPGTRLTVT.